The 8 T cell receptor beta chains in this list originate from one sample, sequenced in a study of cytomegalovirus exposure and HLA in healthy donors. It was with 60 Vbeta and 13 Jbeta primers that the PCR ran. TCRdb's table, derived via immunoSEQ multiplex PCR, lists solely in-frame clones and lacks some. This sample has roughly 190,000 clones; around 86% occur once, and the top ten carry about 1.2%. Sequenced material: PBMCs. The receptors come from a man younger than 45 in good health and CMV-seronegative.

The CDR3 spells CASSEGGSGTGELFF. CDR3 DNA: TGCGCCAGCAGTGAGGGGGGCAGCGGCACCGGGGAGCTGTTTTTT. The chain couples TRBV10-1 to TRBJ2-2; the D gene is possibly TRBD1 (6 bases). In germline, CDR1 is WNHNN, CDR2 SYGVQD (reference sequence). Deletions cut 2 bases from V and 4 bases from J, with 11 bases between. The CDR3 sequence is 15 residues long.

The chain's CDR3 is CASSLFGDSPQETQYF. Written as DNA, the CDR3 is TGCGCCAGCAGCTTGTTCGGTGACAGCCCCCAAGAGACCCAGTACTTC. This chain uses TRBV5-1 with TRBJ2-5; D is perhaps TRBD1 (5 bases). This CDR3 is built from 16 residues. Germline CDR1 and CDR2: SGHRS and YFSETQ. The V gene lost 1 base and the J gene lost 1 base, with 14 bases spanning the gap. Combining the CDR3 with reference TRBV5-1 and TRBJ2-5 gives the whole variable domain KAGVTQTPRYLIKTRGQQVTLSCSPISGHRSVSWYQQTPGQGLQFLFEYFSETQRNKGNFPGRFSGRQFSNSRSEMNVSTLELGDSALYLCASSLFGDSPQETQYFGPGTRLLVL.

V usage is TRBV4-2 and J usage is TRBJ2-2; TRBD1 matches 10 bases. The germline gives CDR1 LGHNA, CDR2 YNFKEQ. The J segment lost 6 bases and the V segment lost 4 bases, leaving 8 bases of the junction unmatched. This CDR3 region has 16 residues. The DNA for the CDR3 is TGTGCCAGCAGCCTACGACAGGGGGCCAGGGCCGGGGAGCTGTTTTTT. It is translated as CASSLRQGARAGELFF.

The chain is built from TRBV27 and TRBJ2-7; D remains ambiguous. V was clipped by 1 base and J by 3 bases, with 10 bases between them. There are 14 residues in the CDR3. CDR1 and CDR2 (germline): MNHEY, SMNVEV (reference sequence). Here the CDR3 DNA reads TGTGCCAGCAGTTTATTTATCTCGAGCTACGAGCAGTACTTC. It encodes CASSLFISSYEQYF.

This chain uses TRBV6-5 with TRBJ1-1, with a tentative D call TRBD1 (5 bases). The CDR3 has 13 amino acids. Looked up from germline, CDR1 is MNHEY and CDR2 is SVGAGI. Trimming took off 7 bases at V and 8 bases at J, with 17 bases between the two ends. CDR3 residues: CASNPQNGGEAFF. CDR3 DNA sequence: TGTGCCAGCAATCCACAGAACGGGGGGGAAGCTTTCTTT.

The chain recombines TRBV19 with TRBJ1-5; 10 positions agree with TRBD1. The V segment lost 3 bases and the J segment 4 bases; nucleotides outside the gene matches: 3. In germline, CDR1 is LNHDA, CDR2 SQIVND (reference sequence). The length of the CDR3 is 15 residues. The CDR3 DNA reads TGTGCCAGTAGTATGGTGGGACAGGGGAATCAGCCCCAGCATTTT. It is translated as CASSMVGQGNQPQHF.

The V and J genes are TRBV7-9 and TRBJ1-3, with D uncertain. The CDR3 is made up of 15 amino acids. The germline V gene encodes CDR1 SEHNR and CDR2 FQNEAQ (reference sequence). V dropped 1 base and J dropped 0 bases, with 7 bases sitting between them. CDR3 coding DNA: TGTGCCAGCAGCTTAGTGGCTTCCTCTGGAAACACCATATATTTT. Its protein product is CASSLVASSGNTIYF.

CDR3 DNA sequence: TGTGCCAGCAGCTTAGACAGGGGATCCTACGAGCAGTACTTC. Translation: CASSLDRGSYEQYF. The J gene is TRBJ2-7, the V gene TRBV7-9; 7 bases line up with TRBD1. The CDR3 has 14 amino acids. The trim removed 1 base at V and 1 base at J, leaving 1 base unmatched. Per the germline V gene, CDR1 is SEHNR and CDR2 is FQNEAQ (reference sequence).